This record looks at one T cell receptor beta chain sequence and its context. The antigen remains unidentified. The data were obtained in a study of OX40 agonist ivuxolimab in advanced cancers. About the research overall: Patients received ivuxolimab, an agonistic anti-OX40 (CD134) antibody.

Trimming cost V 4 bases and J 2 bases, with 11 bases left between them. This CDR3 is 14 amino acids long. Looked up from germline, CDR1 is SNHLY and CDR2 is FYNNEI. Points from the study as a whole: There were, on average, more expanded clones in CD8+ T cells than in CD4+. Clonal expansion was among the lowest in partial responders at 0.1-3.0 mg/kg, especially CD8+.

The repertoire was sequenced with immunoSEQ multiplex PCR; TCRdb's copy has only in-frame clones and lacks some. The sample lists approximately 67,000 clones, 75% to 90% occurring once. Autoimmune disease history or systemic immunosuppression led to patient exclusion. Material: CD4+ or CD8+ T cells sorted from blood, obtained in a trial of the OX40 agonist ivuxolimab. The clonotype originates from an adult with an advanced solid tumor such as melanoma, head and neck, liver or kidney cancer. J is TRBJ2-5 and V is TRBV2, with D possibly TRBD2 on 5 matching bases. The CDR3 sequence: CASSVARTQETQYF. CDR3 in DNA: TGTGCCAGCAGTGTGGCCCGGACTCAAGAGACCCAGTACTTC.